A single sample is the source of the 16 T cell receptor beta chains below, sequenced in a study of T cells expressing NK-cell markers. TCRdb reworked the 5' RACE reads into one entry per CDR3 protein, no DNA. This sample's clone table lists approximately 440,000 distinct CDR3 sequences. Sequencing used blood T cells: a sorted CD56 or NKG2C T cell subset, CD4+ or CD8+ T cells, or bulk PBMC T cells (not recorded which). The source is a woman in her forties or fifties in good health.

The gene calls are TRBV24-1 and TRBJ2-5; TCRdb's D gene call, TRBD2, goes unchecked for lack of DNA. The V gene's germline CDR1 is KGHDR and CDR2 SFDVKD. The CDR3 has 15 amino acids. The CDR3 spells CATSWPWRPQETQYF.

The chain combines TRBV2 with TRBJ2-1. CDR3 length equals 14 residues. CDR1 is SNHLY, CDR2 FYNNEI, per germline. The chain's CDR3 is CASSERARVNEQFF.

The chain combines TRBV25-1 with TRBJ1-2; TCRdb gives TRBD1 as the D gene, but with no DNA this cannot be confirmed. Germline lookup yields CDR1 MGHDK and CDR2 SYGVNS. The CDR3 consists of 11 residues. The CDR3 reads CASRTVGGYTF.

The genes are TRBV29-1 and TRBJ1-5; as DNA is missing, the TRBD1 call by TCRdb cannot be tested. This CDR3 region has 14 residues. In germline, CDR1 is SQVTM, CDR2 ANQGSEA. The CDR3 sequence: CSVEDARGNQPQHF.

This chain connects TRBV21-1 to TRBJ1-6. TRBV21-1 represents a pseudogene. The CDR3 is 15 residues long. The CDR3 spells CASSHSTRVGSPLHF.

CDR3 loop: CATSDRTRTGDVGETQYF. The chain uses TRBV24-1 and TRBJ2-5; TCRdb outputs TRBD1, but without DNA this stays unchecked. Germline V gene data show CDR1 as KGHDR and CDR2 as SFDVKD. The CDR3 is made up of 18 amino acids.

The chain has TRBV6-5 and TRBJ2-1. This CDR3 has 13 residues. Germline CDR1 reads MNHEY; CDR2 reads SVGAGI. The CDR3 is CASSSGGRNEQFF.

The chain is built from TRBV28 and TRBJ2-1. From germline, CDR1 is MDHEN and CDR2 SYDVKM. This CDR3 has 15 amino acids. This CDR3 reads CASRPGRGAYNEQFF.

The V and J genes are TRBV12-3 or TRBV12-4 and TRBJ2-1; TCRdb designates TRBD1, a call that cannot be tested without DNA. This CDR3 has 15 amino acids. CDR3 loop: CASSFASKGHNEQFF.

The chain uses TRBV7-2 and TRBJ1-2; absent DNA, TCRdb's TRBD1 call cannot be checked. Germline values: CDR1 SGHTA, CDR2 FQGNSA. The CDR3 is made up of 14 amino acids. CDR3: CASRPQGANYGYTF.

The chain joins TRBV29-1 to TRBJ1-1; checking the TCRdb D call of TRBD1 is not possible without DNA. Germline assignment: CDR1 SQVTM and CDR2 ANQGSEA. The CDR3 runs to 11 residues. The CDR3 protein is CSASEGAGAFF.

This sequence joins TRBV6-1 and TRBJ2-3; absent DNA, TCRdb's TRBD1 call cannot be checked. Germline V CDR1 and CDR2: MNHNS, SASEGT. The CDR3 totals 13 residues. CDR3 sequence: CASSATGQDTQYF.

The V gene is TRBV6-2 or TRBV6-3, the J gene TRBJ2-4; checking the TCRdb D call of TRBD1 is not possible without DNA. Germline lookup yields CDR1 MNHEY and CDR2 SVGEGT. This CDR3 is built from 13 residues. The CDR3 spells CASSPWGGDIQYF.

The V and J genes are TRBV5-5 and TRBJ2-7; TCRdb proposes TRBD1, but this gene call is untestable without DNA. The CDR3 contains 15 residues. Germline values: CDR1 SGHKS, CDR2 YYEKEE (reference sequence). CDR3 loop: CASSPFGSRPNEQYF.

The CDR3 here is CASSYGRTFTDTQYF. The chain is built from TRBV7-3 and TRBJ2-3; TCRdb returns TRBD2, unconfirmable since there is no DNA. Germline loops: CDR1 SGHTA, CDR2 FQGTGA. There are 15 residues in the CDR3.

CDR3 loop: CASSPTGDWETQYF. The chain links TRBV18 to TRBJ2-5; TCRdb's D call, TRBD1, is unchecked because there is no DNA. CDR1 and CDR2 (germline): KGHSH, LQKENI. CDR3 size: 14 residues.